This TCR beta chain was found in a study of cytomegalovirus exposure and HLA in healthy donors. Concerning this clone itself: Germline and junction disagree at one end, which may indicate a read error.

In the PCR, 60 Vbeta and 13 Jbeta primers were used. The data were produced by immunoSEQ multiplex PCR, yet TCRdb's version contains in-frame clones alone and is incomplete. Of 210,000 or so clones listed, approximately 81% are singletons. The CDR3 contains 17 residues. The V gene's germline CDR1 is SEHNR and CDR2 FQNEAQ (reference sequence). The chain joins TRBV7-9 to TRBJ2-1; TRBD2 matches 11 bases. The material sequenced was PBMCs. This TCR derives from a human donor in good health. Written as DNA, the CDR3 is TGTTCCAGCAGCTCTAGCGGGAGGAGAGATGACTACAATGAGCAGTTCTTC. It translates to CSSSSSGRRDDYNEQFF.